A selection of T cell receptor beta chains follows, all from one sample in a study of shared clonotypes between healthy human individuals. Sequencing was performed with immunoSEQ multiplex PCR; in TCRdb, only in-frame clones are kept and a portion is missing. The sample lists more than 2,000,000 clones; approximately 95% were seen once. Input material: naive CD4+ T cells from PBMCs. These receptors all stem from a man between 18 and 29 years old in good health. Some clones in this sample may be carry-over from other donors' samples. Each CDR3 is given with its conserved first and last residue. The order of the fields is V gene, J gene, clone size, D gene, CDR3 protein, CDR3 DNA. D genes are given only for firm matches. Not every row has a clone size; where given, it reads once, few, many or a size class.

v_call: TRBV5-1
j_call: TRBJ1-4
clone_size: .
d_call: .
cdr3_aa: CASSPWGGADRRSVENEKLFF
cdr3_nt: TGCGCCAGCAGCCCTTGGGGGGGGGCTGACAGGAGATCTGTTGAAAATGAAAAACTGTTTTTT

v_call: TRBV19
j_call: TRBJ1-1
clone_size: .
d_call: .
cdr3_aa: CASSQPRGSTEAFF
cdr3_nt: TGTGCCAGTAGCCAACCCAGGGGTTCCACTGAAGCTTTCTTT

v_call: TRBV7-9
j_call: TRBJ2-7
clone_size: .
d_call: TRBD1
cdr3_aa: CASSRQGTHEQYF
cdr3_nt: TGTGCCAGCAGCCGACAGGGTACCCACGAGCAGTACTTC

v_call: TRBV27
j_call: TRBJ2-1
clone_size: .
d_call: .
cdr3_aa: CASRGVGMSGSRDEQFF
cdr3_nt: TGTGCCAGCAGGGGGGTTGGAATGAGCGGATCAAGGGATGAGCAGTTCTTC

v_call: TRBV6-1
j_call: TRBJ2-3
clone_size: .
d_call: TRBD2
cdr3_aa: CASSEMTRESQYF
cdr3_nt: TGTGCCAGCAGTGAAATGACGCGGGAGAGCCAGTATTTT

v_call: TRBV2
j_call: TRBJ1-4
clone_size: .
d_call: .
cdr3_aa: CASSGGLATNEKLFF
cdr3_nt: TGTGCCAGCAGTGGAGGGCTTGCAACTAATGAAAAACTGTTTTTT

v_call: TRBV7-2
j_call: TRBJ2-1
clone_size: .
d_call: .
cdr3_aa: CASSPSNLRGSEQFF
cdr3_nt: TGTGCCAGCAGCCCTTCCAACCTTCGAGGGAGTGAGCAGTTCTTC

v_call: TRBV6-5
j_call: TRBJ2-7
clone_size: .
d_call: TRBD2
cdr3_aa: CASSYSGPQTSDEQYF
cdr3_nt: TGTGCCAGCAGTTACTCCGGCCCCCAGACTAGCGACGAGCAGTACTTC

v_call: TRBV5-8
j_call: TRBJ1-4
clone_size: .
d_call: .
cdr3_aa: CASSFGPSIGEKLFF
cdr3_nt: TGTGCCAGCAGCTTCGGCCCCTCGATCGGGGAAAAACTGTTTTTT

v_call: TRBV21-1
j_call: TRBJ2-7
clone_size: .
d_call: .
cdr3_aa: CASSKALGAGGPVYEQYF
cdr3_nt: TGTGCCAGCAGCAAAGCGTTGGGCGCGGGAGGGCCCGTCTACGAGCAGTACTTC

v_call: TRBV28
j_call: TRBJ1-5
clone_size: once
d_call: .
cdr3_aa: CASSLGRRGGYSNQPQHF
cdr3_nt: TGTGCCAGCAGTTTGGGGCGTCGTGGAGGCTATAGCAATCAGCCCCAGCATTTT

v_call: TRBV7-9
j_call: TRBJ2-7
clone_size: .
d_call: TRBD2
cdr3_aa: CASSLVGTSDEQYF
cdr3_nt: TGTGCCAGCAGCTTAGTGGGGACTAGTGACGAGCAGTACTTC

v_call: TRBV9
j_call: TRBJ1-1
clone_size: .
d_call: .
cdr3_aa: CASSVALDTEAFF
cdr3_nt: TGTGCCAGCAGCGTAGCCCTGGACACTGAAGCTTTCTTT

v_call: TRBV5-1
j_call: TRBJ2-2
clone_size: .
d_call: .
cdr3_aa: CASSAQGLVTGELFF
cdr3_nt: TGCGCCAGCAGCGCTCAAGGGTTGGTTACCGGGGAGCTGTTTTTT

v_call: TRBV18
j_call: TRBJ2-3
clone_size: .
d_call: .
cdr3_aa: CASSPLGRRAVADTQYF
cdr3_nt: TGTGCCAGCTCACCTTTGGGTCGGCGGGCGGTCGCAGATACGCAGTATTTT

v_call: TRBV7-2
j_call: TRBJ2-1
clone_size: .
d_call: .
cdr3_aa: CASSPMTGPYNEQFF
cdr3_nt: TGTGCCAGCAGCCCGATGACGGGTCCCTACAATGAGCAGTTCTTC

v_call: TRBV6-1
j_call: TRBJ2-7
clone_size: once
d_call: TRBD1
cdr3_aa: CASSARDRVGYEQYF
cdr3_nt: TGTGCCAGCAGTGCACGGGACAGGGTAGGCTACGAGCAGTACTTC

v_call: TRBV27
j_call: TRBJ2-7
clone_size: .
d_call: TRBD1
cdr3_aa: CASSLDRSYEQYF
cdr3_nt: TGTGCCAGCAGTCTGGACAGGAGCTACGAGCAGTACTTC

v_call: TRBV28
j_call: TRBJ1-4
clone_size: .
d_call: TRBD1
cdr3_aa: CASSFWTGVSEKLFF
cdr3_nt: TGTGCCAGCAGTTTCTGGACAGGGGTGAGTGAAAAACTGTTTTTT

v_call: TRBV5-1
j_call: TRBJ2-7
clone_size: few
d_call: TRBD1
cdr3_aa: CASSLTGTGNHEQYF
cdr3_nt: TGCGCCAGCAGCCTAACCGGGACAGGGAACCACGAGCAGTACTTC

v_call: TRBV19
j_call: TRBJ1-2
clone_size: once
d_call: TRBD1
cdr3_aa: CASSIAGTGGLLGYGYTF
cdr3_nt: TGTGCCAGTAGTATCGCCGGGACAGGGGGCCTGCTTGGCTATGGCTACACCTTC

v_call: TRBV2
j_call: TRBJ2-2
clone_size: .
d_call: .
cdr3_aa: CASSPSTRVGGELFF
cdr3_nt: TGTGCCAGCAGCCCCTCCACCCGGGTTGGCGGGGAGCTGTTTTTT

v_call: TRBV5-4
j_call: TRBJ2-1
clone_size: .
d_call: .
cdr3_aa: CASSATGGAEQFF
cdr3_nt: TGTGCCAGCAGCGCAACAGGGGGGGCTGAGCAGTTCTTC

v_call: TRBV7-2
j_call: TRBJ2-1
clone_size: .
d_call: TRBD2
cdr3_aa: CASSLRSGRGDEQFF
cdr3_nt: TGTGCCAGCAGCTTACGTAGCGGGAGAGGCGATGAGCAGTTCTTC

v_call: TRBV15
j_call: TRBJ2-7
clone_size: .
d_call: .
cdr3_aa: CATSSTTGPYEQYF
cdr3_nt: TGTGCCACCAGCAGTACTACAGGGCCCTACGAGCAGTACTTC

v_call: TRBV29-1
j_call: TRBJ2-3
clone_size: .
d_call: .
cdr3_aa: CSVHHTDTQYF
cdr3_nt: TGCAGCGTTCACCACACAGATACGCAGTATTTT

v_call: TRBV6-1
j_call: TRBJ1-2
clone_size: .
d_call: .
cdr3_aa: CASRASRDALGYTF
cdr3_nt: TGTGCCAGCAGGGCTTCACGAGATGCTCTTGGCTACACCTTC

v_call: TRBV7-8
j_call: TRBJ1-2
clone_size: .
d_call: .
cdr3_aa: CASSYGGGGYTF
cdr3_nt: TGTGCCAGCAGCTACGGGGGAGGCGGCTACACCTTC

v_call: TRBV12-2
j_call: TRBJ2-2
clone_size: .
d_call: .
cdr3_aa: CASRLLPPNTGELFF
cdr3_nt: TGTGCAAGTCGCTTACTCCCACCAAACACCGGGGAGCTGTTTTTT

v_call: TRBV27
j_call: TRBJ1-2
clone_size: .
d_call: .
cdr3_aa: CASSHGTDYGYTF
cdr3_nt: TGTGCCAGCAGTCACGGGACTGACTATGGCTACACCTTC

v_call: TRBV6-5
j_call: TRBJ2-7
clone_size: .
d_call: TRBD2
cdr3_aa: CASSTSGVSSYEQYF
cdr3_nt: TGTGCCAGCAGTACTAGCGGGGTTAGCTCCTACGAGCAGTACTTC

v_call: TRBV2
j_call: TRBJ1-5
clone_size: .
d_call: .
cdr3_aa: CASSLGPNQPQHF
cdr3_nt: TGTGCCAGCTCACTAGGCCCTAATCAGCCCCAGCATTTT

v_call: TRBV7-3
j_call: TRBJ2-1
clone_size: .
d_call: .
cdr3_aa: CASSRGRHSYNEQFF
cdr3_nt: TGTGCCAGCAGCCGTGGACGTCACTCCTACAATGAGCAGTTCTTC

v_call: TRBV29-1
j_call: TRBJ2-2
clone_size: .
d_call: TRBD1
cdr3_aa: CSVRQGAGTGELFF
cdr3_nt: TGCAGCGTCCGACAGGGGGCAGGCACCGGGGAGCTGTTTTTT

v_call: TRBV4-1
j_call: TRBJ2-6
clone_size: .
d_call: .
cdr3_aa: CASSQETANSDGGANVLTF
cdr3_nt: TGCGCCAGCAGCCAAGAGACGGCCAACAGTGATGGCGGGGCCAACGTCCTGACTTTC

v_call: TRBV30
j_call: TRBJ2-2
clone_size: .
d_call: .
cdr3_aa: CAWSLTVSTGELFF
cdr3_nt: TGTGCCTGGAGTCTCACGGTGAGCACCGGGGAGCTGTTTTTT

v_call: TRBV5-1
j_call: TRBJ2-1
clone_size: .
d_call: TRBD2
cdr3_aa: CASSSGLAGGELREQFF
cdr3_nt: TGCGCCAGCAGTTCGGGACTAGCGGGAGGGGAATTGCGTGAGCAGTTCTTC

v_call: TRBV7-2
j_call: TRBJ2-1
clone_size: .
d_call: TRBD2
cdr3_aa: CASSFRREGLNEQFF
cdr3_nt: TGTGCCAGCAGCTTTAGGCGGGAGGGCCTAAATGAGCAGTTCTTC

v_call: TRBV11-2
j_call: TRBJ2-3
clone_size: .
d_call: .
cdr3_aa: CASRDSSYSTDTQYF
cdr3_nt: TGTGCCAGCCGTGACAGCAGCTATAGCACAGATACGCAGTATTTT

v_call: TRBV28
j_call: TRBJ1-5
clone_size: .
d_call: .
cdr3_aa: CASSFGRAYQPQHF
cdr3_nt: TGTGCCAGCAGTTTCGGACGGGCGTATCAGCCCCAGCATTTT

v_call: TRBV4-2
j_call: TRBJ2-7
clone_size: .
d_call: .
cdr3_aa: CASSQDRQGFYEQYF
cdr3_nt: TGTGCCAGCAGCCAAGATCGCCAGGGATTTTACGAGCAGTACTTC

v_call: TRBV15
j_call: TRBJ2-7
clone_size: .
d_call: TRBD1
cdr3_aa: CATSRSVGQAFDEQYF
cdr3_nt: TGTGCCACCAGCAGAAGTGTGGGACAGGCTTTCGACGAGCAGTACTTC

v_call: TRBV19
j_call: TRBJ2-6
clone_size: .
d_call: .
cdr3_aa: CASSIRGPGANVLTF
cdr3_nt: TGTGCCAGTAGTATACGGGGGCCTGGGGCCAACGTCCTGACTTTC

v_call: TRBV4-2
j_call: TRBJ2-1
clone_size: .
d_call: .
cdr3_aa: CASSQDQGDEQFF
cdr3_nt: TGTGCCAGCAGCCAAGACCAGGGCGATGAGCAGTTCTTC

v_call: TRBV30
j_call: TRBJ1-3
clone_size: .
d_call: .
cdr3_aa: CACTPGHGNTIYF
cdr3_nt: TGTGCCTGTACCCCGGGACACGGAAACACCATATATTTT

v_call: TRBV28
j_call: TRBJ2-7
clone_size: .
d_call: .
cdr3_aa: CASSRGFGEQYF
cdr3_nt: TGTGCCAGCAGTCGCGGGTTCGGCGAGCAGTACTTC

v_call: TRBV6-5
j_call: TRBJ1-1
clone_size: .
d_call: TRBD1
cdr3_aa: CASSYIGTDSAFF
cdr3_nt: TGTGCCAGCAGTTACATAGGGACAGATTCAGCTTTCTTT

v_call: TRBV10-3
j_call: TRBJ2-2
clone_size: .
d_call: TRBD1
cdr3_aa: CAIRDRGGTGELFF
cdr3_nt: TGTGCCATCCGAGACAGGGGGGGCACCGGGGAGCTGTTTTTT

v_call: TRBV10-2
j_call: TRBJ2-1
clone_size: .
d_call: .
cdr3_aa: CASSRDYNEQFF
cdr3_nt: TGCGCCAGCAGCCGGGACTACAATGAGCAGTTCTTC

v_call: TRBV2
j_call: TRBJ1-5
clone_size: .
d_call: .
cdr3_aa: CASSSDRSANQPQHF
cdr3_nt: TGTGCCAGCAGTTCTGACCGGTCCGCCAATCAGCCCCAGCATTTT

v_call: TRBV9
j_call: TRBJ2-3
clone_size: .
d_call: .
cdr3_aa: CASSVGGFGSTDTQYF
cdr3_nt: TGTGCCAGCAGCGTAGGGGGTTTCGGGAGCACAGATACGCAGTATTTT

v_call: TRBV7-2
j_call: TRBJ2-7
clone_size: .
d_call: .
cdr3_aa: CASSLGRGSYEQYF
cdr3_nt: TGTGCCAGCAGCTTAGGGCGGGGATCCTACGAGCAGTACTTC

v_call: TRBV5-4
j_call: TRBJ1-4
clone_size: .
d_call: .
cdr3_aa: CASSRTPGFLEKLFF
cdr3_nt: TGTGCCAGCAGCCGTACACCAGGATTTCTTGAAAAACTGTTTTTT

v_call: TRBV5-4
j_call: TRBJ2-1
clone_size: .
d_call: TRBD2
cdr3_aa: CASSLAAGGPSPNEQFF
cdr3_nt: TGTGCCAGCAGCTTAGCAGCGGGAGGGCCTTCCCCCAATGAGCAGTTCTTC

v_call: TRBV5-1
j_call: TRBJ2-1
clone_size: once
d_call: .
cdr3_aa: CASSFPRTVYNEQFF
cdr3_nt: TGCGCCAGCAGCTTTCCCCGGACAGTGTACAATGAGCAGTTCTTC